These 28 T cell receptor beta chains were sequenced from one sample in a study of cytomegalovirus exposure and HLA in healthy donors. The PCR employed 60 Vbeta primers together with 13 Jbeta primers. Clones were read by immunoSEQ multiplex PCR, and TCRdb kept only the in-frame ones, dropping some. The sample contains about 18,000 clones, about 80% of which appear only once. The sequencing input was PBMCs. The source of these receptors is a human donor in good health.

The chain has TRBV6-5 and TRBJ1-5; 10 bases match TRBD1. Germline CDR1 is MNHEY and CDR2 is SVGAGI. The CDR3 is 14 amino acids. J was trimmed by 6 bases and V by 5 bases; bases with no gene match: 4. The CDR3 bases are TGTGCCAGCAGTGCCGGGACAGGGGCTCAGCCCCAGCATTTT. This codes for CASSAGTGAQPQHF.

This chain connects TRBV18 to TRBJ2-3; D perhaps matches TRBD2 (5 bases). This CDR3 is 13 amino acids long. Trimming removed 6 bases from V and 3 bases from J, with 10 bases in between. CDR1 is KGHSH and CDR2 is LQKENI in the germline V gene. This CDR3 is CASSPGVTDTQYF. Here the CDR3 DNA reads TGTGCCAGCTCCCCCGGGGTTACAGATACGCAGTATTTT.

V gene TRBV6-1 combines with J gene TRBJ1-5, with 10 bases aligning to TRBD1. The CDR3 contains 15 residues. Germline V gene lookup returns CDR1 MNHNS and CDR2 SASEGT. Trimming at V came to 3 bases and at J to 6 bases, leaving 5 bases not matched to a gene. CDR3 loop: CASSETGGIGQPQHF. The CDR3 bases are TGTGCCAGCAGTGAGACAGGGGGCATCGGTCAGCCCCAGCATTTT.

The chain uses TRBV19 and TRBJ2-3; D may be TRBD2 (5 bases). Germline V gives CDR1 LNHDA, CDR2 SQIVND (reference sequence). V was pared by 6 bases and J by 0 bases, with 7 bases between. The CDR3 runs to 13 residues. The CDR3 region is CASSGVSTDTQYF. The DNA for the CDR3 is TGTGCCAGTAGCGGGGTGAGCACAGATACGCAGTATTTT.

This chain links TRBV28 with TRBJ1-6, with D perhaps matching TRBD1 (5 bases). Germline V gene data show CDR1 as MDHEN and CDR2 as SYDVKM. With 6 bases removed from V and 7 bases from J, the gap between germline ends came to 10 bases. The CDR3 totals 13 residues. CDR3 nucleotide sequence: TGTGCCAGCAGGTCAGGGTGGAATTCACCCCTCCACTTT. It is translated as CASRSGWNSPLHF.

The chain carries TRBV5-5 and TRBJ2-2, with D unclear. The CDR3 extends over 14 amino acids. Germline CDR1 reads SGHKS; CDR2 reads YYEKEE (reference sequence). Trimming left V 0 bases short and J 5 bases short, with 8 bases between. The CDR3, as DNA: TGTGCCAGCAGCTTGGGTACTTTAACCGGGGAGCTGTTTTTT. Its translation is CASSLGTLTGELFF.

This clone was counted once. The chain uses TRBV7-2 and TRBJ1-5, with D unresolved. The CDR3 runs 12 residues. V shed 1 base and J shed 6 bases, with 4 bases lying between them. CDR1 SGHTA and CDR2 FQGNSA come from the germline V gene. CDR3 coding DNA: TGTGCCAGCAGCTTAGAGCGTCAGCCCCAGCATTTT. Its translation is CASSLERQPQHF. Full variable domain (missing parts from reference TRBV7-2 and TRBJ1-5): GAGVSQSPSNKVTEKGKDVELRCDPISGHTALYWYRQSLGQGLEFLIYFQGNSAPDKSGLPSDRFSAERTGGSVSTLTIQRTQQEDSAVYLCASSLERQPQHFGDGTRLSIL.

This chain uses TRBV7-9 with TRBJ2-7, with 10 positions matching TRBD2. The CDR3 is 15 residues long. CDR1 and CDR2 from the germline V gene are SEHNR and FQNEAQ (reference sequence). J was trimmed by 0 bases and V by 2 bases; bases with no gene match: 1. The CDR3 region is CASSLTSGVSYEQYF. The CDR3 DNA follows: TGTGCCAGCAGCTTAACTAGCGGGGTCTCCTACGAGCAGTACTTC. Full variable domain (remainder filled in from reference TRBV7-9 and TRBJ2-7): DTGVSQNPRHKITKRGQNVTFRCDPISEHNRLYWYRQTLGQGPEFLTYFQNEAQLEKSRLLSDRFSAERPKGSFSTLEIQRTEQGDSAMYLCASSLTSGVSYEQYFGPGTRLTVT.

The V gene is TRBV11-2, the J gene TRBJ1-1; the D gene is possibly TRBD1 (6 bases). Trimming shortened V by 5 bases and J by 0 bases, and 13 bases separated the two germline ends. The CDR3 is 15 amino acids. Per germline, CDR1 SGHAT and CDR2 FQNNGV. This CDR3 is CASSNDRLMNTEAFF. In DNA, the CDR3 is TGTGCCAGCAGCAATGACAGGCTCATGAACACTGAAGCTTTCTTT.

This rearrangement joins TRBV7-2 to TRBJ1-2, with 7 bases lining up with TRBD1. CDR3 length equals 15 residues. Germline V lookup: CDR1 SGHTA, CDR2 FQGNSA. The J segment lost 0 bases and the V segment lost 1 base, leaving 2 bases of the junction unmatched. In nucleotides, the CDR3 is TGTGCCAGCAGCTTAGGGCAGGGGGCTAACTATGGCTACACCTTC. This codes for CASSLGQGANYGYTF.

The chain combines TRBV7-9 with TRBJ2-2, with 7 positions matching TRBD1. Germline CDR1 and CDR2: SEHNR and FQNEAQ (reference sequence). The CDR3 covers 12 residues. The junction had 7 bases not matched to a gene; V was cut back by 5 bases and J by 13 bases. The CDR3 here is CASSTDRVGLFF. For the CDR3, the DNA is TGTGCCAGCAGCACTGACAGGGTGGGGCTGTTTTTT. The full variable domain, with the rest looked up from reference TRBV7-9 and TRBJ2-2, is DTGVSQNPRHKITKRGQNVTFRCDPISEHNRLYWYRQTLGQGPEFLTYFQNEAQLEKSRLLSDRFSAERPKGSFSTLEIQRTEQGDSAMYLCASSTDRVGLFFGEGSRLTVL.

The CDR3 nucleotides read TGTGCCAGCAGCTTCCGGTCCACAGGGGAGCAGTACTTC. It specifies CASSFRSTGEQYF. This sequence joins TRBV7-2 and TRBJ2-7, with D perhaps TRBD1 (6 bases). The CDR3 extends over 13 amino acids. Deletions cut 3 bases from V and 7 bases from J, with 13 bases between. Germline V gene sequence: CDR1 SGHTA, CDR2 FQGNSA.

The J gene is TRBJ1-1, the V gene TRBV10-3; D gene unclear. The CDR3 is 14 residues long. Germline V gene lookup returns CDR1 ENHRY and CDR2 SYGVKD. Deletions cut 8 bases from V and 2 bases from J, with 15 bases between. The CDR3 is CAISAGPENTEAFF. Written as DNA, the CDR3 is TGTGCCATCTCAGCGGGCCCTGAAAACACTGAAGCTTTCTTT.

The chain combines TRBV10-2 with TRBJ2-7; the D gene is possibly TRBD1 (7 bases). The V and J ends lost 10 bases and 1 base respectively, with 14 bases between them. This CDR3 is built from 13 residues. Germline V gene sequence: CDR1 WSHSY, CDR2 SAAADI. The CDR3 loop is CATPGDSSYEQYF. The CDR3 DNA follows: TGCGCCACTCCGGGGGACAGTTCCTACGAGCAGTACTTC.

In regard to this clone: Given the absence of the conserved phenylalanine or tryptophan at the CDR3 end, a read error is likely. The chain combines TRBV19 with TRBJ2-7; the D is unclear. The CDR3 is 13 amino acids. V lost 1 base to trimming and J lost 2 bases, with 6 bases between them. Germline values: CDR1 LNHDA, CDR2 SQIVND (reference sequence). CDR3 residues: CASSIGHPYEQYS. Here the CDR3 DNA reads TGTGCCAGTAGTATAGGACACCCCTACGAGCAGTACTCC.

The rearrangement uses TRBV11-1 and TRBJ2-5; 7 bases are a match to TRBD2. Germline CDR1 SGHAT, CDR2 FQDESV (reference sequence). CDR3 size: 13 residues. V lost 10 bases and J lost 3; bases outside the gene matches: 8. As DNA, the CDR3 is TGTGCCACCGGTTCTAGCGGTAAAGAGACCCAGTACTTC. It is translated as CATGSSGKETQYF. Together with reference TRBV11-1 and TRBJ2-5, the CDR3 gives the full variable domain: EAEVAQSPRYKITEKSQAVAFWCDPISGHATLYWYRQILGQGPELLVQFQDESVVDDSQLPKDRFSAERLKGVDSTLKIQPAELGDSAMYLCATGSSGKETQYFGPGTRLLVL.

This chain joins TRBV10-3 and TRBJ2-2, with 9 bases identical to TRBD1. The V gene end was trimmed by 2 bases and the J gene end by 2 bases; junction bases not matched to a gene: 6. The CDR3 spans 17 residues. The germline gives CDR1 ENHRY, CDR2 SYGVKD. The CDR3, as DNA: TGTGCCATCAGTGAGCCTGACAGGGGGGACAACACCGGGGAGCTGTTTTTT. This encodes CAISEPDRGDNTGELFF.

The J gene is TRBJ1-1, the V gene TRBV6-5, with D hard to call. The CDR3 contains 14 residues. Trimming took off 4 bases at V and 0 bases at J, with 9 bases between the two ends. Per germline, CDR1 MNHEY and CDR2 SVGAGI. The CDR3 DNA follows: TGTGCCAGCAGTTTCGAGATTATGAACACTGAAGCTTTCTTT. Protein: CASSFEIMNTEAFF.

The chain recombines TRBV30 with TRBJ2-6, with 10 bases that match TRBD2. CDR1 and CDR2 (germline): GTSNPN, SVGIG (reference sequence). There are 19 residues in the CDR3. After removal of 1 base from V and 0 bases from J, the junction contained 9 bases not matched to a gene. CDR3 coding DNA: TGTGCCTGGAGTGACCGGAGGACTAGCGGAAACTCTGGGGCCAACGTCCTGACTTTC. Translating it yields CAWSDRRTSGNSGANVLTF.

This chain links TRBV5-1 with TRBJ2-5; possibly TRBD2 for D (5 bases). CDR3 length: 13 residues. V was clipped by 10 bases and J by 4 bases, with 17 bases between them. Germline CDR1 reads SGHRS; CDR2 reads YFSETQ. The CDR3 bases are TGCGCCTGCGGACTGGCGACGCGAGAGACCCAGTACTTC. This translates into CACGLATRETQYF.

This chain links TRBV10-3 with TRBJ2-1; D call uncertain. The CDR3 contains 15 residues. The V and J ends lost 4 bases and 4 bases respectively, with 14 bases between them. Germline lookup yields CDR1 ENHRY and CDR2 SYGVKD. The DNA of the CDR3 is TGTGCCATCAGTGGCCCCCAGCGCCATTACAATGAGCAGTTCTTC. Translated: CAISGPQRHYNEQFF.

This clone has more than one count but fewer than ten. V usage is TRBV7-2 and J usage is TRBJ2-7, with 11 bases identical to TRBD2. V lost 2 bases to trimming and J lost 0 bases; unmatched junction nucleotides: 6. This CDR3 is 17 amino acids long. The germline gives CDR1 SGHTA, CDR2 FQGNSA. This chain's CDR3 is CASSLTSGGVSSYEQYF. The CDR3 coding sequence is TGTGCCAGCAGCTTAACTAGCGGGGGCGTGAGCTCCTACGAGCAGTACTTC.

The gene calls are TRBV4-2 and TRBJ2-1; D remains ambiguous. The germline V and J ends were trimmed by 1 base and 4 bases, with 5 bases remaining between them. The germline CDR1 and CDR2 sequences are LGHNA and YNFKEQ. The CDR3 is made up of 13 amino acids. CDR3 nucleotide sequence: TGTGCCAGCAGCCAAGTTGCGTACAATGAGCAGTTCTTC. Translating it yields CASSQVAYNEQFF.

The rearrangement joins TRBV9 to TRBJ1-2, with TRBD1 matching over 9 bases. The V and J ends lost 7 bases and 1 base, in that order; junction bases with no gene match: 8. CDR1 and CDR2 from the germline V gene are SGDLS and YYNGEE. The CDR3 contains 15 residues. The CDR3 region is CASGSGQGFNYGYTF. The CDR3 coding sequence is TGTGCCAGCGGCTCGGGACAGGGTTTTAACTATGGCTACACCTTC. Filled out from reference TRBV9 and TRBJ1-2, the complete variable domain reads DSGVTQTPKHLITATGQRVTLRCSPRSGDLSVYWYQQSLDQGLQFLIQYYNGEERAKGNILERFSAQQFPDLHSELNLSSLELGDSALYFCASGSGQGFNYGYTFGSGTRLTVV.

J is TRBJ2-7 and V is TRBV2; the match to TRBD1 covers 9 bases. J was trimmed by 3 bases and V by 2 bases; bases with no gene match: 14. Germline CDR1 and CDR2: SNHLY and FYNNEI. The CDR3 has 18 amino acids. The CDR3: CASSELSSSGQGYYEQYF. The CDR3 DNA reads as TGTGCCAGCAGTGAACTTTCTTCGTCGGGACAGGGCTACTACGAGCAGTACTTC.

This rearrangement joins TRBV18 to TRBJ2-2; TRBD1 matches at 7 bases. Unmatched junction bases numbered 8, after V lost 3 bases and J lost 4 bases. Per the germline V gene, CDR1 is KGHSH and CDR2 is LQKENI. The CDR3 totals 16 residues. The CDR3 DNA sequence: TGTGCCAGCTCACCTCGGACAGGATCGATCACCGGGGAGCTGTTTTTT. Translation: CASSPRTGSITGELFF.

The V call is TRBV6-5, the J call TRBJ1-2; perhaps TRBD1 as D (5 bases). Trimming cost V 8 bases and J 8 bases, with 15 bases left between them. Germline V CDR1 and CDR2: MNHEY, SVGAGI. The CDR3 is 12 amino acids. This chain's CDR3 is CASGGGVSGYTF. The CDR3 DNA sequence: TGTGCCAGCGGCGGAGGGGTAAGCGGCTACACCTTC.

The V call is TRBV28, the J call TRBJ2-4; 12 bases are shared with TRBD2. The CDR3 length is 15 residues. J lost 9 bases, V lost 6 bases, and 9 bases had no gene match. Germline V gives CDR1 MDHEN, CDR2 SYDVKM. The CDR3, as DNA: TGTGCCAGCAGCGGGGGACTAGCGGGTCCTAGCATTCAGTACTTC. Protein: CASSGGLAGPSIQYF.